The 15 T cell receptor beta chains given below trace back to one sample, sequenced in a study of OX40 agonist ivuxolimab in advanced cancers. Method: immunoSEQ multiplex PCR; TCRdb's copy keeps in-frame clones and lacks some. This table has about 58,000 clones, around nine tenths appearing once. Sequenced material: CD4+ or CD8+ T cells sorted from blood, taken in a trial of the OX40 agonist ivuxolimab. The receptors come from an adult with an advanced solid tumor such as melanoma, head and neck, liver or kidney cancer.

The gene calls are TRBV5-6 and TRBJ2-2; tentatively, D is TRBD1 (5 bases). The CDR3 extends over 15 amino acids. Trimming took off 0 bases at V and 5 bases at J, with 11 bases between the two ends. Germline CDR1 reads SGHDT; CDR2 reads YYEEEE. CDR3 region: CASSLVAGLTGELFF. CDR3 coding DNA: TGTGCCAGCAGCTTGGTGGCAGGGTTAACCGGGGAGCTGTTTTTT.

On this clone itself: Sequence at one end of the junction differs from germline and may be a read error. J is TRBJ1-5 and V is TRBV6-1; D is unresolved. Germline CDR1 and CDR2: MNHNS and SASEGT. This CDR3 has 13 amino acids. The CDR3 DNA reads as TGTACCAGCAAGGAAACGGTAAATCAGCCCCAGCATTTT. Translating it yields CTSKETVNQPQHF.

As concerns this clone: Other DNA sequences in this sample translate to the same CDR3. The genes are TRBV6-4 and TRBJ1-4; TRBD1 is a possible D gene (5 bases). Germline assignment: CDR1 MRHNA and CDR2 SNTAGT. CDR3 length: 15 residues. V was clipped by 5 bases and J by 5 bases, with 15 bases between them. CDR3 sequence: CASSHNFGTNEKLFF. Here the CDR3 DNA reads TGTGCCAGCAGTCATAATTTCGGGACCAATGAAAAACTGTTTTTT.

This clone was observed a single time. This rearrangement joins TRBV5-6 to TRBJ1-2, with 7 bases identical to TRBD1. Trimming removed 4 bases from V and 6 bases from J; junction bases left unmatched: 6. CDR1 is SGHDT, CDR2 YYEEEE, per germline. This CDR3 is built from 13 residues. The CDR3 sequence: CASSLGQYDGYTF. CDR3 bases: TGTGCCAGCAGCCTGGGACAGTATGATGGCTACACCTTC.

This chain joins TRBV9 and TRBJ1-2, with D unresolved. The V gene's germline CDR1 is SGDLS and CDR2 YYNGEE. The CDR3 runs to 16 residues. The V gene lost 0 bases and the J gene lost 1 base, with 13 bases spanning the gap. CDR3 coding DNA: TGTGCCAGCAGCGTAGGTATAACGGCCAGTAACTATGGCTACACCTTC. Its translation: CASSVGITASNYGYTF.

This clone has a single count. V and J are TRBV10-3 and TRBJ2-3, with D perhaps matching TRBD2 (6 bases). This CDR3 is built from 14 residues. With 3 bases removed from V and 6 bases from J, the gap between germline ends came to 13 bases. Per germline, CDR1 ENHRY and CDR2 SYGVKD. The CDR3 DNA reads TGTGCCATCAGTGATCAGGTGGGGGGTGATACGCAGTATTTT. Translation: CAISDQVGGDTQYF.

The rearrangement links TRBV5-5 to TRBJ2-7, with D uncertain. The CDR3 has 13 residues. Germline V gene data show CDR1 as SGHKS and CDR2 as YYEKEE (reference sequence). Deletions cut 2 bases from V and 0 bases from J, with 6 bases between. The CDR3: CASSFGLSYEQYF. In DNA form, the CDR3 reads TGTGCCAGCAGCTTTGGCCTCTCCTACGAGCAGTACTTC.

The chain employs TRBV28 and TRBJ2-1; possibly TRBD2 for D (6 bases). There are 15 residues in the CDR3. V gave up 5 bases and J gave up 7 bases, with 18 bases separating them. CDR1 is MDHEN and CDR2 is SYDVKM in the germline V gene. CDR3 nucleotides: TGTGCCAGCAGTCCCCTTAAGGACTACAGAAATGAGCAGTTCTTC. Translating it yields CASSPLKDYRNEQFF.

CDR3 region: CASSLRPTNYGYTF. The CDR3, as DNA: TGTGCCAGCAGTCTAAGGCCTACTAACTATGGCTACACCTTC. The rearrangement uses TRBV27 and TRBJ1-2; D gene unclear. Germline loops: CDR1 MNHEY, CDR2 SMNVEV (reference sequence). The V gene lost 5 bases and the J gene lost 0 bases, with 10 bases spanning the gap. The CDR3 runs to 14 residues.

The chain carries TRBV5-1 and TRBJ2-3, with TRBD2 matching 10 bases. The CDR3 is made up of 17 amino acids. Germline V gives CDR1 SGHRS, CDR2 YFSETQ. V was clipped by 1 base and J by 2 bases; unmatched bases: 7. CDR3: CASSLLTSGRATDTQYF. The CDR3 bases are TGCGCCAGCAGCTTGTTAACAAGCGGGAGGGCCACAGATACGCAGTATTTT.

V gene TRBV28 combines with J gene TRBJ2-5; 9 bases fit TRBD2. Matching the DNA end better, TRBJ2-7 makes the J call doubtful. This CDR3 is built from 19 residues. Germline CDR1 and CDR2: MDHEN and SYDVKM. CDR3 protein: CASSSRRRGPGGRVNEQYF. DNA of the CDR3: TGTGCCAGCAGTTCCCGTCGCAGGGGCCCGGGCGGGAGGGTGAACGAGCAGTACTTC.

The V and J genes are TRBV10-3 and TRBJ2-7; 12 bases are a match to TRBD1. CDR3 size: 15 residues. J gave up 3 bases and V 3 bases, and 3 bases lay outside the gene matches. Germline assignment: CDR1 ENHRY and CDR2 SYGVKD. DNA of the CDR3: TGTGCCATCAGTGACCGGGACAGGGGGCTCTACGAGCAGTACTTC. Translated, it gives CAISDRDRGLYEQYF.

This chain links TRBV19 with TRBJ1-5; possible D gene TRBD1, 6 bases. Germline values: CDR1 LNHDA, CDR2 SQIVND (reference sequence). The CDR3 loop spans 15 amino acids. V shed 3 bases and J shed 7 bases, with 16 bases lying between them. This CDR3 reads CASSMGFTGTQPQHF. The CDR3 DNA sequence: TGTGCCAGTAGTATGGGGTTCACAGGGACGCAGCCCCAGCATTTT. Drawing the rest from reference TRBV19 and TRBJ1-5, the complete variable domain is DGGITQSPKYLFRKEGQNVTLSCEQNLNHDAMYWYRQDPGQGLRLIYYSQIVNDFQKGDIAEGYSVSREKKESFPLTVTSAQKNPTAFYLCASSMGFTGTQPQHFGDGTRLSIL.

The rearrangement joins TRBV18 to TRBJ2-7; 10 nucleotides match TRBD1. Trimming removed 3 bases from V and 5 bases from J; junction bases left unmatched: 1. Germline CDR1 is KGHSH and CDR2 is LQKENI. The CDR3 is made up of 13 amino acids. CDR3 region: CASSPGTGDEQYF. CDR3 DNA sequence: TGTGCCAGCTCACCCGGGACAGGGGACGAGCAGTACTTC.

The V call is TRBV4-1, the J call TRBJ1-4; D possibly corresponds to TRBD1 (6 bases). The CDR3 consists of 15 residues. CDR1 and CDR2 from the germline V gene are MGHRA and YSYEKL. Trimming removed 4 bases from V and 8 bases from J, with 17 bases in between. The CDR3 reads CASSRPLRGNEKLFF. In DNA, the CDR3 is TGCGCCAGCAGCCGCCCTTTGAGGGGGAACGAAAAACTGTTTTTT.